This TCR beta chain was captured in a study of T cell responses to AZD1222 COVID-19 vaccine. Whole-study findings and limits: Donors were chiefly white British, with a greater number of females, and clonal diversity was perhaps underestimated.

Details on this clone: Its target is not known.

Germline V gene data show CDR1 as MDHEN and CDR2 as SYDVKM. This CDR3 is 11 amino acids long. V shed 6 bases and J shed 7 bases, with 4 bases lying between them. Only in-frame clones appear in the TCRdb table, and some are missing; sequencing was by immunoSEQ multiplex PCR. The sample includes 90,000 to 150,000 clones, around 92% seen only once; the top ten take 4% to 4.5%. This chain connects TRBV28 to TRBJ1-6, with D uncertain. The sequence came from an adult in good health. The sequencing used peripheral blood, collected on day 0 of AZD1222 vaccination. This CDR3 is CASRFNSPLHF. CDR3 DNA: TGTGCCAGCAGGTTCAATTCACCCCTCCACTTT.